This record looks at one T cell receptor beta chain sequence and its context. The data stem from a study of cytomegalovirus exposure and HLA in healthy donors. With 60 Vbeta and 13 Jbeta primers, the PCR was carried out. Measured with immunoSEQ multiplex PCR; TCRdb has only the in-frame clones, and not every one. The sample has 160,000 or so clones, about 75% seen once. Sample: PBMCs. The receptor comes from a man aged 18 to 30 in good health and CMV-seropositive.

DNA of the CDR3: TGTGCCAGCAGCCCACGAACAGGGGAAAACACTGAAGCTTTCTTT. It codes for CASSPRTGENTEAFF. This chain uses TRBV7-3 with TRBJ1-1; TRBD1 matches at 7 bases. The CDR3 is 15 residues long. Germline trimming cut 5 bases from V and 2 bases from J; bases unmatched to any gene: 8. Germline V CDR1 and CDR2: SGHTA, FQGTGA.